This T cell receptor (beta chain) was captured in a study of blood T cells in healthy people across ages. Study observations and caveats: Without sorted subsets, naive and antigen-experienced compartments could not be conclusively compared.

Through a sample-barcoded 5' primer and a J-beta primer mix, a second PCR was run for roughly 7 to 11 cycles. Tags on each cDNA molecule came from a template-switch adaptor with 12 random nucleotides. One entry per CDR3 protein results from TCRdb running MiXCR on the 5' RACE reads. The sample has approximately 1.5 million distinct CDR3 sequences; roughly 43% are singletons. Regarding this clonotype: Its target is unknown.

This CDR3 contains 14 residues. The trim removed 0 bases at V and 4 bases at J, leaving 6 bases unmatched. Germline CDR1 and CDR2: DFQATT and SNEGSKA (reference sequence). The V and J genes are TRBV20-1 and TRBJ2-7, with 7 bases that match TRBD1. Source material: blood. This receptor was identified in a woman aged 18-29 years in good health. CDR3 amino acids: CSARDHRTGYEQYF. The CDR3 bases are TGCAGTGCTAGAGATCACAGGACAGGTTACGAGCAGTACTTC.